The T cell receptor (beta chain) under discussion was sequenced for a study of CD8+ T cells in alopecia areata. RNA was extracted and reverse transcribed into cDNA as the sequencing template. Libraries were prepared by immunoSEQ multiplex PCR; TCRdb keeps only in-frame clonotypes and omits some of them. The data hold hundreds of thousands of clones, with less than 80% observed a single time. Trimming shortened V by 4 bases and J by 2 bases, and 16 bases separated the two germline ends. The germline V gene has CDR1 SGDLS and CDR2 YYNGEE. This CDR3 contains 15 residues. This clone was counted once. The rearrangement joins TRBV9 to TRBJ2-7; D remains ambiguous. This TCR derives from a human donor with alopecia areata. The sequences come from CD4+ T cells sorted from blood, collected at week 0. CDR3 region: CASSPRPWRTYEQYF. Written as DNA, the CDR3 is TGTGCCAGCAGCCCTCGACCCTGGCGGACCTACGAGCAGTACTTC.